The 14 T cell receptor beta chains listed next were all sequenced from one sample in a study of immune cell composition in non-small cell lung cancer. Normal lung was sampled as far from the tumour as possible, at least 3 cm. Libraries were prepared by immunoSEQ multiplex PCR; TCRdb keeps only in-frame clonotypes and omits some of them. The data show about 6,700 clones, roughly 69% seen once. The source material was non-adjacent lung tissue. The receptor set was obtained from a human donor with non-small cell lung cancer.

The CDR3 sequence is CAWSAPDRDGYEQYF. CDR3 bases: TGTGCCTGGAGTGCGCCGGACAGGGATGGCTACGAGCAGTACTTC. The chain has TRBV30 and TRBJ2-7, with 8 bases matching TRBD1. CDR3 length: 15 amino acids. V shed 1 base, J shed 3 bases, and the junction held 8 bases outside the gene matches. The germline V gene has CDR1 GTSNPN and CDR2 SVGIG (reference sequence).

This chain links TRBV6-1 with TRBJ2-3; 8 positions agree with TRBD1. J was trimmed by 2 bases and V by 7 bases; bases with no gene match: 8. CDR3 size: 15 residues. Germline CDR1 MNHNS, CDR2 SASEGT. DNA of the CDR3: TGTGCCAGCACCAGGACAGGGTACCCCACAGATACGCAGTATTTT. It encodes CASTRTGYPTDTQYF.

The chain joins TRBV11-2 to TRBJ2-5; D is possibly TRBD2 (5 bases). The V end lost 4 bases, the J end lost 1 base, and 10 bases lay between the germline ends. The CDR3 sequence is 14 residues long. Per germline, CDR1 SGHAT and CDR2 FQNNGV. This CDR3 reads CASSSSGIQETQYF. The CDR3 coding sequence is TGTGCCAGCAGCTCGAGCGGCATCCAAGAGACCCAGTACTTC.

The V gene is TRBV7-8, the J gene TRBJ2-7, with D possibly matching TRBD2 (5 bases). The CDR3 is made up of 14 amino acids. Between the trimmed V and J ends, which lost 1 base and 2 bases, there was a span of 9 bases. The germline V gene encodes CDR1 SGHVS and CDR2 FQNEAQ. Here the CDR3 reads CASSLVALAYEQYF. CDR3 DNA sequence: TGTGCCAGCAGCTTAGTAGCACTAGCCTACGAGCAGTACTTC.

On this clone itself: Additional DNA sequences in this sample encode the identical CDR3. This CDR3 is CASSLRRLNQPQHF. The CDR3 DNA sequence: TGTGCCAGCAGTTTAAGGAGACTCAATCAGCCCCAGCATTTT. The V gene is TRBV28, the J gene TRBJ1-5, with D unclear. V lost 2 bases to trimming and J lost 3 bases, with 8 bases between them. Germline V gene data show CDR1 as MDHEN and CDR2 as SYDVKM. CDR3 length equals 14 residues.

This clone was counted between two and nine times. The CDR3 nucleotides are TGTGCCAGCAGCTCCACTGGAGGGTTGGAGACCCAGTACTTC. Its protein product is CASSSTGGLETQYF. This chain links TRBV7-8 with TRBJ2-5; the D gene is possibly TRBD2 (6 bases). Trimming stripped 4 bases from V and 5 bases from J, with 14 bases between. CDR3 length equals 14 residues. Germline V lookup: CDR1 SGHVS, CDR2 FQNEAQ.

This clone is labeled medium-sized. Other DNA variants within this sample encode the same CDR3. The chain carries TRBV9 and TRBJ1-1; D unresolved. Trimming left V 4 bases short and J 1 base short, with 8 bases between. The CDR3 spans 13 residues. In germline, CDR1 is SGDLS, CDR2 YYNGEE. CDR3 sequence: CASSRDWNTEAFF. The DNA for the CDR3 is TGTGCCAGCAGCAGAGATTGGAACACTGAAGCTTTCTTT.

V usage is TRBV29-1 and J usage is TRBJ2-5; TRBD2 matches at 9 bases. Germline values: CDR1 SQVTM, CDR2 ANQGSEA. V shed 4 bases, J shed 4 bases, and the junction held 13 bases outside the gene matches. This CDR3 is built from 16 residues. CDR3 coding DNA: TGCAGCGTTGGGCCCCCGGGACTAGCAAGTCCAGAGACCCAGTACTTC. This codes for CSVGPPGLASPETQYF.

This clone occurred a few times. The chain combines TRBV7-9 with TRBJ1-2; 7 nucleotides agree with TRBD1. Germline V CDR1 and CDR2: SEHNR, FQNEAQ (reference sequence). The J segment lost 8 bases and the V segment lost 5 bases, leaving 8 bases of the junction unmatched. The CDR3 consists of 13 residues. CDR3 DNA sequence: TGTGCCAGCAGCGTGGGACAGTCCTGGGGCTACACCTTC. Its protein product is CASSVGQSWGYTF.

This clone was seen a handful of times. The chain recombines TRBV11-3 with TRBJ2-5; 9 bases line up with TRBD2. V trimming: 7 bases; J trimming: 4 bases; junction bases outside the gene matches: 4. The CDR3 totals 13 residues. The germline CDR1 and CDR2 sequences are SGHNT and YENEEA. Here the CDR3 reads CASTSLAGETQYF. CDR3 in DNA: TGTGCCAGCACCTCACTAGCGGGAGAGACCCAGTACTTC.

V usage is TRBV5-1 and J usage is TRBJ2-3, with D maybe TRBD1 (6 bases). There are 14 residues in the CDR3. Germline V gene data show CDR1 as SGHRS and CDR2 as YFSETQ. V was shortened by 9 bases and J by 6 bases, with 20 bases between the two germline ends. This CDR3 is CATTKGTGMDTQYF. The CDR3 bases are TGCGCCACCACGAAGGGAACAGGGATGGATACGCAGTATTTT.

The chain uses TRBV5-1 and TRBJ2-3, with D perhaps TRBD2 (6 bases). This CDR3 region has 15 residues. The V end lost 0 bases, the J end lost 4 bases, and 12 bases lay between the germline ends. The germline V gene encodes CDR1 SGHRS and CDR2 YFSETQ. The CDR3 sequence is CASSLGGVKPDTQYF. As DNA, the CDR3 is TGCGCCAGCAGCTTGGGGGGGGTTAAGCCAGATACGCAGTATTTT.

The V call is TRBV15, the J call TRBJ2-1; D possibly corresponds to TRBD2 (5 bases). From germline, CDR1 is LNHNV and CDR2 YYDKDF (reference sequence). The CDR3 extends over 14 amino acids. V was trimmed by 0 bases and J by 9 bases, leaving 12 bases between them. The CDR3 reads CATSRDKASLEQFF. Written as DNA, the CDR3 is TGTGCCACCAGCAGAGATAAGGCTAGCCTTGAGCAGTTCTTC.

This rearrangement joins TRBV6-1 to TRBJ2-5; 9 positions match TRBD2. Germline loops: CDR1 MNHNS, CDR2 SASEGT. The CDR3 contains 13 residues. V trimming: 11 bases; J trimming: 5 bases; junction bases outside the gene matches: 9. The CDR3 nucleotides read TGTGCCGAGGGGCGGGGGGGCTTGGAGACCCAGTACTTC. Translating it yields CAEGRGGLETQYF.